This is a list of T cell receptor beta chains from one sample in a study of T cell responses to AZD1222 COVID-19 vaccine. Repertoires were generated with immunoSEQ multiplex PCR, while TCRdb's copy carries only in-frame clones and drops some. The sample shows some 140,000 clones, around 90% of them seen only once. Source: peripheral blood, taken on day 0 of AZD1222 vaccination. These TCRs come from an adult in good health. CDR3s include the opening cysteine and the closing phenylalanine or tryptophan. Each record gives: J gene, V gene, CDR3 protein.

j_gene: TRBJ2-1; v_gene: TRBV7-2; CDR3aa: CASSNGQDSAEQFF
j_gene: TRBJ1-2; v_gene: TRBV6-5; CDR3aa: CASSHETGVGYTF
j_gene: TRBJ1-1; v_gene: TRBV6-5; CDR3aa: CASNEGWANTEAFF
j_gene: TRBJ1-1; v_gene: TRBV7-9; CDR3aa: CASSRENRGTEAFF
j_gene: TRBJ1-2; v_gene: TRBV28; CDR3aa: CASTRDGTYGYTF
j_gene: TRBJ2-7; v_gene: TRBV19; CDR3aa: CASSMGLAYEQYF
j_gene: TRBJ2-5; v_gene: TRBV7-7; CDR3aa: CASSVTGWGETQYF
j_gene: TRBJ1-5; v_gene: TRBV15; CDR3aa: CATSRSEEPQHF
j_gene: TRBJ1-5; v_gene: TRBV27; CDR3aa: CASSTGTGGGQPQHF
j_gene: TRBJ1-4; v_gene: TRBV27; CDR3aa: CASSSRRTREKLFF
j_gene: TRBJ1-2; v_gene: TRBV3-1/TRBV3-2; CDR3aa: CASSQDTNFNYGYTF